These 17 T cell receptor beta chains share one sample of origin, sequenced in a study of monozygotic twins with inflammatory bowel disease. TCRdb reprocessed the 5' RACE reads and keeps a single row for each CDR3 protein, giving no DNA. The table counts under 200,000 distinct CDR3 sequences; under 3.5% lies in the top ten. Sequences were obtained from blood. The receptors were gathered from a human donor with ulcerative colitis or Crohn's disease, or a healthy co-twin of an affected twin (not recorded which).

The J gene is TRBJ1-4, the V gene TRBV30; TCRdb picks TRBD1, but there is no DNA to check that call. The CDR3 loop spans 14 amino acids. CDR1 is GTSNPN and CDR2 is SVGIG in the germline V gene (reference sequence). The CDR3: CAWSARTGSEKLFF.

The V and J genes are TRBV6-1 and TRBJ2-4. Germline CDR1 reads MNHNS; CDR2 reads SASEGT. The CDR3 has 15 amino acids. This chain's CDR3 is CASIHADLAKNIQYF.

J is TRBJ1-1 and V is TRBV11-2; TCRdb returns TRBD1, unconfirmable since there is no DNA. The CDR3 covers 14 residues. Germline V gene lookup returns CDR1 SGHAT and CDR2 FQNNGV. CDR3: CASSPDRWNTEAFF. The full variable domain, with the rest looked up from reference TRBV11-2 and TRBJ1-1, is EAGVAQSPRYKIIEKRQSVAFWCNPISGHATLYWYQQILGQGPKLLIQFQNNGVVDDSQLPKDRFSAERLKGVDSTLKIQPAKLEDSAVYLCASSPDRWNTEAFFGQGTRLTVV.

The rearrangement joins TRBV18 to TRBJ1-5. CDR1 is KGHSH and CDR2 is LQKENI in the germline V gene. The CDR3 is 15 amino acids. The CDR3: CASSPSVSSNQPQHF.

Here the CDR3 reads CASKLGQVAYEQYF. This chain uses TRBV6-1 with TRBJ2-7; TCRdb calls TRBD1, which cannot be checked without DNA. Germline lookup yields CDR1 MNHNS and CDR2 SASEGT. The CDR3 length is 14 residues.

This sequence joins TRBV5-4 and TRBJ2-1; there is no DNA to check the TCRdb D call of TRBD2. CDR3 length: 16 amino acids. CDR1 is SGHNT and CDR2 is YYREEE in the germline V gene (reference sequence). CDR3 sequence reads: CASSLDGHSSRNEQFF.

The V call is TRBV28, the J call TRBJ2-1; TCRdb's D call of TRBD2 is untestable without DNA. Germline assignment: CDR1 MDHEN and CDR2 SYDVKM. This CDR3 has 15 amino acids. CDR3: CASSLGLAGGIEQFF.

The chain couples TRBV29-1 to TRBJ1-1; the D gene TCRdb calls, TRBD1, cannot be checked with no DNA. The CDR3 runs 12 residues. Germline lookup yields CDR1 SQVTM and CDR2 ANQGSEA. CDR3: CSVAGGRVEAFF.

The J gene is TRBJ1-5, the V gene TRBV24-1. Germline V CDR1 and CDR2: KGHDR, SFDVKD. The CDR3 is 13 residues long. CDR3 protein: CATSNVGVQPQHF.

CDR3 in amino acids: CASREREGRYNEQFF. J is TRBJ2-1 and V is TRBV2; TCRdb indicates TRBD2, and absent DNA this call remains unverified. Germline lookup yields CDR1 SNHLY and CDR2 FYNNEI. The CDR3 spans 15 residues. Based on the CDR3 plus reference TRBV2 and TRBJ2-1, the full variable domain is EPEVTQTPSHQVTQMGQEVILRCVPISNHLYFYWYRQILGQKVEFLVSFYNNEISEKSEIFDDQFSVERPDGSNFTLKIRSTKLEDSAMYFCASREREGRYNEQFFGPGTRLTVL.

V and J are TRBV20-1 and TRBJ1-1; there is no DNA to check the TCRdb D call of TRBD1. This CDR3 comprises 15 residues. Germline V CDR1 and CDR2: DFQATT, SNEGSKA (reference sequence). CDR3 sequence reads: CSARSGGGRNTEAFF.

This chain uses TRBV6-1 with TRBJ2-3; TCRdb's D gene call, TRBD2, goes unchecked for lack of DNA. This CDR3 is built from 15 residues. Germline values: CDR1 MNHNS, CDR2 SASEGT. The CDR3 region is CASSSPGGSTDTQYF.

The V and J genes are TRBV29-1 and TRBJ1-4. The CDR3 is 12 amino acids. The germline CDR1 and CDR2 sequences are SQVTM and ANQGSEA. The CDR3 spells CSVANVNEKLFF.

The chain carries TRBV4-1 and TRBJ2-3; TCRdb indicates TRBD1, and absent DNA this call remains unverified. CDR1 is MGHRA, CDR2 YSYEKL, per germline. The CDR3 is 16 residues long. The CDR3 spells CASSQQSGKGTDTQYF.

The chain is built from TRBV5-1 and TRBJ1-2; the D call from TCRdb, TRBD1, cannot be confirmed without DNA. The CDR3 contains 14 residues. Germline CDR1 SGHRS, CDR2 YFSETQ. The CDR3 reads CASSLAGQIYGYTF.

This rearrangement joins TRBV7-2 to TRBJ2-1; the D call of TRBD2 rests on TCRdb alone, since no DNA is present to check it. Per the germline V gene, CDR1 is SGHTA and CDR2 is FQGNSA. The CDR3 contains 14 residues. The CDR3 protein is CASSLNGRVIEQFF.

CDR3 loop: CASSQGRGRETQYF. The rearrangement joins TRBV6-1 to TRBJ2-5; TCRdb lists TRBD1, though no DNA is available to test this call. From germline, CDR1 is MNHNS and CDR2 SASEGT. The CDR3 covers 14 residues.